Following are 13 T cell receptor beta chains from one sample sequenced in a study of T cell responses to AZD1222 COVID-19 vaccine. Libraries were prepared by immunoSEQ multiplex PCR; TCRdb keeps only in-frame clonotypes and omits some of them. The profile shows 90,000 to 150,000 clones, roughly 84% of them singletons. The source was peripheral blood, collected 28 days after the second AZD1222 dose. These receptor sequences come from an adult who received the AZD1222 COVID-19 vaccine.

The CDR3 here is CASSPKRGSYNEQFF. As DNA, the CDR3 is TGTGCCAGCAGCCCGAAGCGTGGCTCCTACAATGAGCAGTTCTTC. The rearrangement uses TRBV6-5 and TRBJ2-1, with D unresolved. The CDR3 is 15 residues long. Trimming shortened V by 6 bases and J by 0 bases, and 12 bases separated the two germline ends. CDR1 is MNHEY, CDR2 SVGAGI, per germline.

The chain recombines TRBV6-5 with TRBJ1-5, with 7 positions matching TRBD1. CDR3 length: 15 amino acids. V lost 6 bases, J lost 5 bases, and 10 bases stayed unmatched. The germline gives CDR1 MNHEY, CDR2 SVGAGI. The CDR3 here is CASSLDRPLDQPQHF. In DNA form, the CDR3 reads TGTGCCAGCAGCCTGGACAGGCCCCTCGATCAGCCCCAGCATTTT.

The J gene is TRBJ2-1, the V gene TRBV19, with D possibly being TRBD2 (5 bases). Per germline, CDR1 LNHDA and CDR2 SQIVND (reference sequence). Trimming took 3 bases from V and 8 from J, leaving 14 bases between them. The CDR3 runs to 14 residues. CDR3 sequence (DNA): TGTGCCAGTAGTATGAGTCTCGCGGGCGATGAGCAGTTCTTC. Amino acids: CASSMSLAGDEQFF.

The chain joins TRBV7-9 to TRBJ2-3, with D perhaps assigned TRBD1 or TRBD2 (5 bases each). This CDR3 has 15 residues. Germline V gene sequence: CDR1 SEHNR, CDR2 FQNEAQ (reference sequence). Trimming shortened V by 1 base and J by 6 bases, and 14 bases separated the two germline ends. The CDR3 coding sequence is TGTGCCAGCAGCTTAGTCGGGGCTAGTTCGGATACGCAGTATTTT. Residues: CASSLVGASSDTQYF. The variable domain in full, with the rest retrieved from reference TRBV7-9 and TRBJ2-3, is DTGVSQNPRHKITKRGQNVTFRCDPISEHNRLYWYRQTLGQGPEFLTYFQNEAQLEKSRLLSDRFSAERPKGSFSTLEIQRTEQGDSAMYLCASSLVGASSDTQYFGPGTRLTVL.

The chain links TRBV6-5 to TRBJ1-1; D is possibly TRBD1 (5 bases). The V gene lost 6 bases and the J gene lost 0 bases, with 8 bases spanning the gap. Germline V gene data show CDR1 as MNHEY and CDR2 as SVGAGI. This CDR3 region has 13 residues. The CDR3 is CASRTELNTEAFF. CDR3 nucleotide sequence: TGTGCCAGCAGGACAGAGCTGAACACTGAAGCTTTCTTT.

The chain carries TRBV4-1 and TRBJ2-1; TRBD2 aligns across 8 bases. Germline V gene lookup returns CDR1 MGHRA and CDR2 YSYEKL. This CDR3 contains 14 residues. The J segment lost 6 bases and the V segment lost 4 bases, leaving 5 bases of the junction unmatched. CDR3 in amino acids: CASSPIGTSNEQFF. The CDR3 coding sequence is TGCGCCAGCAGCCCGATCGGGACTAGCAATGAGCAGTTCTTC.

The V and J genes are TRBV6-5 and TRBJ2-1; D may be TRBD1 (6 bases). In germline, CDR1 is MNHEY, CDR2 SVGAGI. This CDR3 is built from 14 residues. V was trimmed by 6 bases and J by 3 bases, leaving 12 bases between them. CDR3 region: CASRSQGLYNEQFF. CDR3 coding DNA: TGTGCCAGCAGAAGTCAGGGGCTCTACAATGAGCAGTTCTTC.

This clone has only one observation. V and J are TRBV6-5 and TRBJ2-1; D gene unclear. Germline CDR1 is MNHEY and CDR2 is SVGAGI. V lost 8 bases and J 5 bases, leaving 10 bases between the germline ends. This CDR3 is built from 12 residues. The CDR3 nucleotides read TGTGCCAGCGGTTTGGTCGACAATGAGCAGTTCTTC. The encoded protein is CASGLVDNEQFF.

This chain connects TRBV5-1 to TRBJ2-5; D is unresolved. The CDR3 is 13 amino acids. Per the germline V gene, CDR1 is SGHRS and CDR2 is YFSETQ. Trimming cost V 1 base and J 4 bases, with 8 bases left between them. In DNA, the CDR3 is TGCGCCAGCAGCTTGAGGGTATTAGAGACCCAGTACTTC. It specifies CASSLRVLETQYF.

The V call is TRBV12-3 or TRBV12-4, the J call TRBJ2-5; D not resolved. This CDR3 spans 13 amino acids. With 6 bases removed from V and 1 base from J, the gap between germline ends came to 9 bases. The CDR3 bases are TGTGCCAGCAGATCGGCCGCCCAAGAGACCCAGTACTTC. Protein product: CASRSAAQETQYF.

In DNA form, the CDR3 reads TGTGCCAGCGTCGCTGTGGACCCGAACACCGGGGAGCTGTTTTTT. The encoded protein is CASVAVDPNTGELFF. The V and J genes are TRBV28 and TRBJ2-2, with D uncertain. CDR3 size: 15 residues. V was cut by 8 bases and J by 0 bases, with 13 bases left in between. From germline, CDR1 is MDHEN and CDR2 SYDVKM.

V and J are TRBV6-5 and TRBJ2-3, with 9 bases aligning to TRBD2. Germline V CDR1 and CDR2: MNHEY, SVGAGI. The CDR3 has 13 residues. The J segment lost 1 base and the V segment lost 10 bases, leaving 3 bases of the junction unmatched. The chain's CDR3 is CATQRGGTDTQYF. The CDR3 nucleotides are TGTGCCACCCAGCGGGGGGGCACAGATACGCAGTATTTT.

The J gene is TRBJ2-1, the V gene TRBV12-5; D unclear. The germline gives CDR1 LGHNT, CDR2 FRNRAP. The CDR3 has 11 amino acids. Trimming stripped 6 bases from V and 4 bases from J, with 4 bases between. In DNA, the CDR3 is TGTGCTAGTGGCATATACAATGAGCAGTTCTTC. This encodes CASGIYNEQFF. Combining the CDR3 with reference TRBV12-5 and TRBJ2-1 gives the whole variable domain DARVTQTPRHKVTEMGQEVTMRCQPILGHNTVFWYRQTMMQGLELLAYFRNRAPLDDSGMPKDRFSAEMPDATLATLKIQPSEPRDSAVYFCASGIYNEQFFGPGTRLTVL.